This paragraph covers one T cell receptor beta chain sequence. The antigen is unknown. At the DNA level, this CDR3 is encoded by other sequences in the same sample as well. The CDR3 extends over 13 amino acids. V was shortened by 3 bases and J by 1 base, with 6 bases between the two germline ends. Germline CDR1 and CDR2: SGHAT and FQNNGV. This entry is derived from a study of shared clonotypes between healthy human individuals. Clones were read by immunoSEQ multiplex PCR, and TCRdb kept only the in-frame ones, dropping some. This table holds fewer than 600,000 clones, 70% to 80% found once. Study-wide results and limits: Collection of samples was limited to blood; tissue repertoires likely differ.

V gene TRBV11-2 combines with J gene TRBJ2-5; weak D call: TRBD2 (6 bases). The material sequenced was PBMCs. The clonotype was recovered from a woman aged 40 to 50 in good health. Some clones in this sample may be carry-over from other donors' samples. The CDR3 nucleotides read TGTGCCAGCAGCTTGGGACTCCAAGAGACCCAGTACTTC. Translation gives CASSLGLQETQYF.